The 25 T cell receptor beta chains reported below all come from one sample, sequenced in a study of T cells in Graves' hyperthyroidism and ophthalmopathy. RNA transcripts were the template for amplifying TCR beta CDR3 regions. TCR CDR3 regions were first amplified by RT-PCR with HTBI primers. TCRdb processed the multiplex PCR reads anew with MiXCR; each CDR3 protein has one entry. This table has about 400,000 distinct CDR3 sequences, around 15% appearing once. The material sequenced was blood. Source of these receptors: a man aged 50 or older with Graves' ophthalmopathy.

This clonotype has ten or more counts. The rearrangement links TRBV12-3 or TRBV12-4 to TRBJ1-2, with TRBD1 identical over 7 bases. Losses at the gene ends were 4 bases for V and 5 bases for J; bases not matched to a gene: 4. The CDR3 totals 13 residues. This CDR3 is CASSSGQIYGYTF. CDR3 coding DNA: TGTGCCAGCAGTTCGGGACAGATTTATGGCTACACCTTC.

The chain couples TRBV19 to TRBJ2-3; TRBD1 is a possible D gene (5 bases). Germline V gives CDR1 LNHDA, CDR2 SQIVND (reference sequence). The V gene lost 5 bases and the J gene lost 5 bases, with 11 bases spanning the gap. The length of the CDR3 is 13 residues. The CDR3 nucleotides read TGTGCCAGTAGTCGTCAGGGTGAAGATACGCAGTATTTT. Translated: CASSRQGEDTQYF.

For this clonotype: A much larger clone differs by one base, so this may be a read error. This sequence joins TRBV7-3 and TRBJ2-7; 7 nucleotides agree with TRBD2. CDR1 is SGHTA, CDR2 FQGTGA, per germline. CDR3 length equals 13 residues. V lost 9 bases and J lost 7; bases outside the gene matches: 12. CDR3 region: CASTSGGGDEQYF. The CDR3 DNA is TGTGCCAGTACATCGGGGGGAGGGGATGAGCAGTACTTC.

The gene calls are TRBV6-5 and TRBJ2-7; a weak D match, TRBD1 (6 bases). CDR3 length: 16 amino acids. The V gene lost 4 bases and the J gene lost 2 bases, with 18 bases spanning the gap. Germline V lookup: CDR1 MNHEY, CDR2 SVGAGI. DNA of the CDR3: TGTGCCAGCAGTTCCCGGAGGCAGGGGAAGCCCTACGAGCAGTACTTC. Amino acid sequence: CASSSRRQGKPYEQYF.

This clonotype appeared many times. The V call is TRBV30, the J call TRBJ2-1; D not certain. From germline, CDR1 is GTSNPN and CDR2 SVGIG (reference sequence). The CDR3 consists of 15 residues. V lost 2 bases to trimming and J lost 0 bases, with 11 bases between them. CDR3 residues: CAWSRSGSSYNEQFF. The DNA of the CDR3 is TGTGCCTGGAGTAGGTCAGGTAGCTCCTACAATGAGCAGTTCTTC.

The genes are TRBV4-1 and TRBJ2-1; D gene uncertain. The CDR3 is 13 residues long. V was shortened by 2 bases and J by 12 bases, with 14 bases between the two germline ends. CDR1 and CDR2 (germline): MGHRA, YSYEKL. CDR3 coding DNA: TGCGCCAGCAGCCAACACGGTGACCCTAGGCAGTTCTTC. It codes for CASSQHGDPRQFF.

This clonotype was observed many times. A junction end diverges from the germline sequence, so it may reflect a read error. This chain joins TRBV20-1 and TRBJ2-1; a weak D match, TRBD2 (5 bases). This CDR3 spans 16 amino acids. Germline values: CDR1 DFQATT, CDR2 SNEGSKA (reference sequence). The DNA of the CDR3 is TGCAGTGCCAGAGAAGCCCGGGGTAACTCCTACAATGAGCAGTTCTTC. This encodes CSAREARGNSYNEQFF.

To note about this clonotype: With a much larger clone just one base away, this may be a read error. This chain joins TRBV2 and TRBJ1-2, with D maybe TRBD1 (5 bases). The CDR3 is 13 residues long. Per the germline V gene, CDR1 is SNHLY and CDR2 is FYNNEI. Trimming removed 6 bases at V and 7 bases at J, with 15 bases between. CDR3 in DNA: TGTGCCAGCAGCCAACCTGACAGTTGTGGCTACACCTTC. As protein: CASSQPDSCGYTF.

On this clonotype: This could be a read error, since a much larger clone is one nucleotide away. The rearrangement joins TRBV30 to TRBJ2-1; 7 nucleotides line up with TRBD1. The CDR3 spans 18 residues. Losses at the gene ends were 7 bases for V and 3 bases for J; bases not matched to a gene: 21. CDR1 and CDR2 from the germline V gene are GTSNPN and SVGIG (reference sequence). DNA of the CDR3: TGTGCCTCACAAAGGGGGTACCGACAGGGAGACTTCTACAATGAGCAGTTCTTC. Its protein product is CASQRGYRQGDFYNEQFF.

CDR3: CASQGRSGLAVINEQFF. CDR3 bases: TGTGCCAGTCAGGGACGCTCCGGACTAGCGGTTATCAATGAGCAGTTCTTC. The chain carries TRBV19 and TRBJ2-1, with 10 bases lining up with TRBD2. V dropped 8 bases and J dropped 6; count of bases not matched to a gene: 16. The length of the CDR3 is 17 residues. CDR1 LNHDA and CDR2 SQIVND come from the germline V gene (reference sequence).

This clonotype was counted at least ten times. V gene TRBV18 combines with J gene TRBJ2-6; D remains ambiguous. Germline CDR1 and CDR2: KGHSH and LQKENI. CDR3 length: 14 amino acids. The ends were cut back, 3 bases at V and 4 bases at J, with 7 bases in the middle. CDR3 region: CASSPGTGANVLTF. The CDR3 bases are TGTGCCAGCTCACCGGGAACCGGGGCCAACGTCCTGACTTTC. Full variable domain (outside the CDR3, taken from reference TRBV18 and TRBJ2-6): NAGVMQNPRHLVRRRGQEARLRCSPMKGHSHVYWYRQLPEEGLKFMVYLQKENIIDESGMPKERFSAEFPKEGPSILRIQQVVRGDSAAYFCASSPGTGANVLTFGAGSRLTVL.

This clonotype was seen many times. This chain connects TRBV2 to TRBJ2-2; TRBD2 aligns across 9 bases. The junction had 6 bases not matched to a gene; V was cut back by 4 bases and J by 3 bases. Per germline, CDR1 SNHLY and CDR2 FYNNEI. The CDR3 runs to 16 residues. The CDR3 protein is CASSAAGGPHTGELFF. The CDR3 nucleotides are TGTGCCAGCAGTGCGGCGGGAGGGCCTCACACCGGGGAGCTGTTTTTT.

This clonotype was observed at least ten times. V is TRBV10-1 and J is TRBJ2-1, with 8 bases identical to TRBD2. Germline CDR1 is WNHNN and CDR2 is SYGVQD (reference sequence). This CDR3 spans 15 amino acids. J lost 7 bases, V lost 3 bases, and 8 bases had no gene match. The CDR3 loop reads CASSETGRAPNEQFF. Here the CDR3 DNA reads TGCGCCAGCAGTGAAACCGGGAGGGCACCAAATGAGCAGTTCTTC.

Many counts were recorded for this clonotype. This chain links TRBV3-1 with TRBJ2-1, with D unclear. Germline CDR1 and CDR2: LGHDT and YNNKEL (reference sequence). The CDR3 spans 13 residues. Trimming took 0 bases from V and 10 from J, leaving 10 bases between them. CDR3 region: CASSQDRWGEQFF. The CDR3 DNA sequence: TGTGCCAGCAGCCAAGATCGGTGGGGAGAGCAGTTCTTC.

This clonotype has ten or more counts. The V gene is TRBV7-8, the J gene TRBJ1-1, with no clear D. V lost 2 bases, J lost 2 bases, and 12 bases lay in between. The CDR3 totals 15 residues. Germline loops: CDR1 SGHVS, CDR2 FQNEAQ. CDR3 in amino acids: CASSLPRRYNTEAFF. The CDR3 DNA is TGTGCCAGCAGCTTACCTCGGAGGTATAACACTGAAGCTTTCTTT.

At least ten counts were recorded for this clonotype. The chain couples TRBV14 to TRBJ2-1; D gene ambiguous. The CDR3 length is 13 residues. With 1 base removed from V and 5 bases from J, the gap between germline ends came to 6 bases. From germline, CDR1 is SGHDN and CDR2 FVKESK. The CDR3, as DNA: TGTGCCAGCAGCCAAGGATTTCACAATGAGCAGTTCTTC. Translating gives CASSQGFHNEQFF.

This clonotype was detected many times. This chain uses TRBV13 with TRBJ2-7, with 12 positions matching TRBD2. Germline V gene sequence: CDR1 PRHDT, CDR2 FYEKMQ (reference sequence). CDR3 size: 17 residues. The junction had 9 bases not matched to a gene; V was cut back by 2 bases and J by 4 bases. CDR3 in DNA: TGTGCCAGCAGCTTATTGTCGACTAGCGGGAGTGTTTACGAGCAGTACTTC. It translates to CASSLLSTSGSVYEQYF. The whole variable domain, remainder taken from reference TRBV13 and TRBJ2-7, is AAGVIQSPRHLIKEKRETATLKCYPIPRHDTVYWYQQGPGQDPQFLISFYEKMQSDKGSIPDRFSAQQFSDYHSELNMSSLELGDSALYFCASSLLSTSGSVYEQYFGPGTRLTVT.

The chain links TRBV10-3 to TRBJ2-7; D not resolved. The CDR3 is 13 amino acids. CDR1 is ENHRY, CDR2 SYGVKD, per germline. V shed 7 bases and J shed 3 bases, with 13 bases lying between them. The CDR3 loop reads CAITKGANYEQYF. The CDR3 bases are TGTGCCATCACCAAGGGCGCCAACTACGAGCAGTACTTC.

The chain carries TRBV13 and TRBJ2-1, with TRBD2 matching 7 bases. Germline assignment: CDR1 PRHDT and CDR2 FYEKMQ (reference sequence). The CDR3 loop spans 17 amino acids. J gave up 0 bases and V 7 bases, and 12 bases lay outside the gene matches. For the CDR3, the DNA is TGTGCCAGCAAATCATCAGGTCCGGGGGGCTCCTACAATGAGCAGTTCTTC. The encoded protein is CASKSSGPGGSYNEQFF. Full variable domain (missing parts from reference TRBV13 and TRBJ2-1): AAGVIQSPRHLIKEKRETATLKCYPIPRHDTVYWYQQGPGQDPQFLISFYEKMQSDKGSIPDRFSAQQFSDYHSELNMSSLELGDSALYFCASKSSGPGGSYNEQFFGPGTRLTVL.

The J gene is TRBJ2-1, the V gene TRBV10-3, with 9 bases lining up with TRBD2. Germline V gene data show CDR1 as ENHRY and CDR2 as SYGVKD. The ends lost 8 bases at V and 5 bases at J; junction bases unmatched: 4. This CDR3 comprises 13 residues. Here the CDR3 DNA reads TGTGCCATCTCTTCTAGCGGGGACAATGAGCAGTTCTTC. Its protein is CAISSSGDNEQFF.

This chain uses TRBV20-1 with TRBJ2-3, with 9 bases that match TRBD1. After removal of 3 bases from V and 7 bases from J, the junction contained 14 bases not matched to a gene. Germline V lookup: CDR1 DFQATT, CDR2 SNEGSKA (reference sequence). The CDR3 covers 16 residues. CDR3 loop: CSASRDREAFVYTQYF. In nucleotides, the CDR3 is TGCAGTGCTAGCCGGGACAGGGAAGCGTTCGTATATACGCAGTATTTT.

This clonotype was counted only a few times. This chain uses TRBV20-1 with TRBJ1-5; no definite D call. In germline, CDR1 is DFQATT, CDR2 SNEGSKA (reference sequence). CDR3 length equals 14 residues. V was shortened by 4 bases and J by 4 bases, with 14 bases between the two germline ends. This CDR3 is CSAIVPLANQPQHF. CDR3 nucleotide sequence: TGCAGTGCTATAGTTCCTTTAGCTAATCAGCCCCAGCATTTT.

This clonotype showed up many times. For the CDR3, the DNA is TGTGCCAGCAGTTACCCGACTAGCGGGAGGTCCTACGAGCAGTACTTC. This sequence encodes CASSYPTSGRSYEQYF. The chain uses TRBV6-5 and TRBJ2-7, with TRBD2 identical over 13 bases. Looked up from germline, CDR1 is MNHEY and CDR2 is SVGAGI. There are 16 residues in the CDR3. Germline trimming cut 2 bases from V and 1 base from J; bases unmatched to any gene: 2.

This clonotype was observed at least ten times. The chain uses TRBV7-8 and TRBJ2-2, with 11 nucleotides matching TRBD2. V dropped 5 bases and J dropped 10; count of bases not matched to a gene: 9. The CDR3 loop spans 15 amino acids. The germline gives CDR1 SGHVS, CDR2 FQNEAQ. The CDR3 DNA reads TGTGCCAGCAGCATTAGCGGGAGGGCCGTCGAGGAGCTGTTTTTT. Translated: CASSISGRAVEELFF.

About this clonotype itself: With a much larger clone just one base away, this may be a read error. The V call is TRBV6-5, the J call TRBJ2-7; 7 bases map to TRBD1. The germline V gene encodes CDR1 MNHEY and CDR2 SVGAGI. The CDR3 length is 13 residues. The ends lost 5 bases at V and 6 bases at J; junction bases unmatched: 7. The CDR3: CASSHRGFCEQYF. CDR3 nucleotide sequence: TGTGCCAGCAGTCACAGGGGATTCTGCGAGCAGTACTTC.